This TCR beta chain came from a study of OX40 agonist ivuxolimab in advanced cancers. Study context: Ivuxolimab doses were 0.01, 0.1, 0.3, 1.5, 3 or 10 mg/kg every 2 weeks. General study points: CD8+ T cells showed, on average, more clonal expansion than CD4+ cells. Clonal expansion among partial responders at 0.1-3.0 mg/kg ranked near the lowest.

On this clone: Its antigen is undetermined.

The germline V gene has CDR1 SGHTS and CDR2 YDEGEE. The V end was cut by 4 bases, the J end by 7 bases, with 18 bases between. CDR3 size: 15 residues. Repertoires were generated with immunoSEQ multiplex PCR, while TCRdb's copy carries only in-frame clones and drops some. The top ten clones hold around 0.34% of a sample with about 92,000 clones, just over 90% of them seen once. The genes are TRBV5-8 and TRBJ2-1; TRBD2 is a possible D gene (5 bases). This clonotype originated in an adult with an advanced solid tumor such as melanoma, head and neck, liver or kidney cancer. Source: CD4+ or CD8+ T cells sorted from blood, taken in a trial of the OX40 agonist ivuxolimab. CDR3 in amino acids: CASSLLEASRNEQFF. The DNA for the CDR3 is TGTGCCAGCAGCCTCTTAGAGGCTAGCCGGAATGAGCAGTTCTTC.